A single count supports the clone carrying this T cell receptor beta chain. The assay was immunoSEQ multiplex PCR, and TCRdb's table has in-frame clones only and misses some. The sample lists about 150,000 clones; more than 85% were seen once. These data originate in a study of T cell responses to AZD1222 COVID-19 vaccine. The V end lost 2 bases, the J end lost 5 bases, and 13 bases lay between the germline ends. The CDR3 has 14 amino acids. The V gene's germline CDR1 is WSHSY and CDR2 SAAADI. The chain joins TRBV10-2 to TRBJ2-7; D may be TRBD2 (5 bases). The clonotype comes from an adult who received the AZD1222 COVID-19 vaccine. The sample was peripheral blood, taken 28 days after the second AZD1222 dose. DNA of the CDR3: TGCGCCAGCAGTGAGGGTGTGGGAGCGCACGAGCAGTACTTC. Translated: CASSEGVGAHEQYF.